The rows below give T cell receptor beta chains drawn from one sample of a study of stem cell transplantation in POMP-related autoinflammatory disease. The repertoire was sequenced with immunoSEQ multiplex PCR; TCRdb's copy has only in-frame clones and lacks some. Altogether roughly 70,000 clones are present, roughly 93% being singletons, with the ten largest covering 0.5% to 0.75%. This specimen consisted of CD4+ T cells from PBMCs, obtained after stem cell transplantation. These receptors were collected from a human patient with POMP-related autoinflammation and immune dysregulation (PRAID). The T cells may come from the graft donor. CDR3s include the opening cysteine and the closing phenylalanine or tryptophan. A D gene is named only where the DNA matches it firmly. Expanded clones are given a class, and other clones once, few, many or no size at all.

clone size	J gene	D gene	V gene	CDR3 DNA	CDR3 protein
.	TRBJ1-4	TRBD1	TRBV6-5	TGTGCCAGCAGTTACTCCTGGGACAGGGGGAAAGAAAAACTGTTTTTT	CASSYSWDRGKEKLFF
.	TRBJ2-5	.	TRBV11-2	TGTGCCAGCAGCTTAGCTCTTCAAGAGACCCAGTACTTC	CASSLALQETQYF
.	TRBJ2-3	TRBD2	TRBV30	TGTGCCTGGAGGACTAGCGGGAGCACAGATACGCAGTATTTT	CAWRTSGSTDTQYF
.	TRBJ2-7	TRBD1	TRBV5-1	TGCGCCAGCAGCTTACAGGGGCGCCCCTACGAGCAGTACTTC	CASSLQGRPYEQYF
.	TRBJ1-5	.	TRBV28	TGTGCCAGCAGTAAGACAGGTGATCAGCCCCAGCATTTT	CASSKTGDQPQHF
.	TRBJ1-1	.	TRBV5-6	TGTGCCAGCAGCTTGGGCCCGGGGGTCCGAGGGGCTTTCTTT	CASSLGPGVRGAFF
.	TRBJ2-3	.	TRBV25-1	TGTGCCAGCAGCCCAAATCCACCGGGCACAGATACGCAGTATTTT	CASSPNPPGTDTQYF
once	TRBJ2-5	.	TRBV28	TGTGCCAGCAGTTTATCGGGGTTCAGGACCCAAGAGACCCAGTACTTC	CASSLSGFRTQETQYF
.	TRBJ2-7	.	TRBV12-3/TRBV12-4	TGTGCCAGCAGTTTACTCACGTCGCGGGAGCAGTACTTC	CASSLLTSREQYF
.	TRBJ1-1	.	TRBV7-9	TGTGCCAGCAGCTTAGGGTTGGGGGAGGCTGAAGCTTTCTTT	CASSLGLGEAEAFF
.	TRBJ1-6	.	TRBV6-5	TGTGCCAGCAGTTACGAGGGGCTTAATTCACCCCTCCACTTT	CASSYEGLNSPLHF
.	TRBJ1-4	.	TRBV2	TGTGCCAGCAGTGAGAATAATGAAAAACTGTTTTTT	CASSENNEKLFF
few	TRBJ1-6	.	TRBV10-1	TGCGCCAGCACCCAGGGGCCGATTATAGGTTCACCCCTCCACTTT	CASTQGPIIGSPLHF
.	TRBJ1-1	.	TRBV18	TGTGCCAGCTCACCAAGGGACGGGAACACTGAAGCTTTCTTT	CASSPRDGNTEAFF
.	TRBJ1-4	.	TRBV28	TGTGCCAGCAGCTACACCGCAACTAATGAAAAACTGTTTTTT	CASSYTATNEKLFF
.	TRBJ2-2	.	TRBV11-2	TGTGCCAGCAGCTTAGGAGGCGTCGGGGAGCTGTTTTTT	CASSLGGVGELFF
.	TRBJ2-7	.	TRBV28	TGTGCCAGCAGTTTCCAGACGGACTCCTTAGGGTCCTCTGACGAGCAGTACTTC	CASSFQTDSLGSSDEQYF
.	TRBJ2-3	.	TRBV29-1	TGCAGCGTTGAGGCACCTCCCGGGACGGAGAGCACAGATACGCAGTATTTT	CSVEAPPGTESTDTQYF
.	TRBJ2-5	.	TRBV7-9	TGTGCCAGCAGCCGACTAGGGGGGCGCGAAGAGACCCAGTACTTC	CASSRLGGREETQYF
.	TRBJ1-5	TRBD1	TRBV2	TGTGCCAGCAGTTCTACAGGGGGAGGGGGCAATCAGCCCCAGCATTTT	CASSSTGGGGNQPQHF
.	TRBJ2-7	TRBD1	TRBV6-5	TGTGCCAGCGAGGGGGGACAGGGGACCTACGAGCAGTACTTC	CASEGGQGTYEQYF
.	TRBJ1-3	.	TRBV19	TGTGCCTCACGAACACTCTCTGGAAACACCATATATTTT	CASRTLSGNTIYF
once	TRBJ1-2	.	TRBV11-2	TGTGCCAGCAGCTTTCAAGCGTCTGTCGGGGCTAACTATGGCTACACCTTC	CASSFQASVGANYGYTF
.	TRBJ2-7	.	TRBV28	TGTGCCAGCAGTTTGTTCGCAGTTTCCTACGAGCAGTACTTC	CASSLFAVSYEQYF
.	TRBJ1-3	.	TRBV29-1	TGCAGCGTTGAACTGGGGTTCTCTGGAAACACCATATATTTT	CSVELGFSGNTIYF
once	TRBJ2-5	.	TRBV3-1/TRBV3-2	TGTGCCAGCAGCCCCCGACTAGGCCAAGAGACCCAGTACTTC	CASSPRLGQETQYF
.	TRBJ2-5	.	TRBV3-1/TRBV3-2	TGTGCCAGCAGCCAAGAAGGGGACCAAGAGACCCAGTACTTC	CASSQEGDQETQYF
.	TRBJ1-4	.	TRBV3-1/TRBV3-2	TGTGCCAGCAGCCGGACAGATGAAAAACTGTTTTTT	CASSRTDEKLFF
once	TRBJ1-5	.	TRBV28	TGTGCCAGCAGTTTAAATCAGGGCAATCAGCCCCAGCATTTT	CASSLNQGNQPQHF
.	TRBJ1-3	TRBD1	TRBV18	TGTGCCAGCTCACTGGGGGACAGGACCAGCTCTGGAAACACCATATATTTT	CASSLGDRTSSGNTIYF
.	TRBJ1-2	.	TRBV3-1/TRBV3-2	TGTGCCAGCAGCCAAGATGGAGGGGCTAGTGGCTATGGCTACACCTTC	CASSQDGGASGYGYTF
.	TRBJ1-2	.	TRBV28	TGTGCCAGCAGTTTCGGGGGCCTAAATGGCTACACCTTC	CASSFGGLNGYTF